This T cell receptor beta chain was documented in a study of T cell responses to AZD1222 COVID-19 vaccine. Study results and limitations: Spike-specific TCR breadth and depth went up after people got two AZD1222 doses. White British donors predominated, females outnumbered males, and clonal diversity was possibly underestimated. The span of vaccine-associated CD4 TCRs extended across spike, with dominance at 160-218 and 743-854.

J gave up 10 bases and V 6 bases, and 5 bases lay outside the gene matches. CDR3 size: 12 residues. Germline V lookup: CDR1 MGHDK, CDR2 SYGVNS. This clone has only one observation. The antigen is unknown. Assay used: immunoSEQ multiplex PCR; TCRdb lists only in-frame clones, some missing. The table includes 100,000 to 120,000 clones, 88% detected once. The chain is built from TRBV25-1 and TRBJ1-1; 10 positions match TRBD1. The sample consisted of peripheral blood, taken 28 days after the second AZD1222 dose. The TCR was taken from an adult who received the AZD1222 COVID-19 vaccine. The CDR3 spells CASREGQGRAFF. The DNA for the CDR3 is TGTGCCAGCAGAGAGGGACAGGGGCGAGCTTTCTTT.